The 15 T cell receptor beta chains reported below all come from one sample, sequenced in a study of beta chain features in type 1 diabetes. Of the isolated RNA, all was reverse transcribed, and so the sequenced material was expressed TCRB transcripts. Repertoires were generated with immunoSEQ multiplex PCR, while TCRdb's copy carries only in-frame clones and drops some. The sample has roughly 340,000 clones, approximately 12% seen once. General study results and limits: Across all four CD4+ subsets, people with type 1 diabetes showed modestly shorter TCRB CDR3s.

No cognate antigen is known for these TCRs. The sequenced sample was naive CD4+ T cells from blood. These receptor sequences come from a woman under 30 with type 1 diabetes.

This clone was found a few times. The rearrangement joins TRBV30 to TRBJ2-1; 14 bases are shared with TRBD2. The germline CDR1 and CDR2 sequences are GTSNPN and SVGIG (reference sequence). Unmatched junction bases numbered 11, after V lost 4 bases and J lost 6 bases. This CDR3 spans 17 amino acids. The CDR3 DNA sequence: TGTGCCTGGACACCGGGACTAGCGGGAGCGTGGGCCAATGAGCAGTTCTTC. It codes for CAWTPGLAGAWANEQFF.

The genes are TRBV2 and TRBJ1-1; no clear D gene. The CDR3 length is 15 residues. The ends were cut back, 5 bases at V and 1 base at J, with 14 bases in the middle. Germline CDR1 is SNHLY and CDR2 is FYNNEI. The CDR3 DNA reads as TGTGCCAGCAGTCGCGAGCCTCGGGGGAACACTGAAGCTTTCTTT. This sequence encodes CASSREPRGNTEAFF.

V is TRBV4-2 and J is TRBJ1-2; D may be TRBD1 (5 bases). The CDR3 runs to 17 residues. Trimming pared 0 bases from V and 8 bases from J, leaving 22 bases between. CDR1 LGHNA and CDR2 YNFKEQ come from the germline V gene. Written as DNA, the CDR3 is TGTGCCAGCAGCCAAGATGGGGGGGATGTGACCTTCGGCGGCTACACCTTC. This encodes CASSQDGGDVTFGGYTF.

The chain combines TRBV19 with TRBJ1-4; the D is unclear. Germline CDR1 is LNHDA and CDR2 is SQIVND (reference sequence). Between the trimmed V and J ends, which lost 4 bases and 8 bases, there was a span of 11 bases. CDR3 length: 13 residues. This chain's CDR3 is CASSTSRGEKLFF. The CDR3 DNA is TGTGCCAGTAGTACCTCTCGGGGAGAAAAACTGTTTTTT.

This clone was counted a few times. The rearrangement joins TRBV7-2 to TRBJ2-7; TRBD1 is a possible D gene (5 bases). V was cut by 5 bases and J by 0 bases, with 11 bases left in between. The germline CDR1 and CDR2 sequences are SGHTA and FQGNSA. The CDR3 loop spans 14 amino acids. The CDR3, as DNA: TGTGCCAGCAGCCTCAGACAGAGCTCCTACGAGCAGTACTTC. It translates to CASSLRQSSYEQYF.

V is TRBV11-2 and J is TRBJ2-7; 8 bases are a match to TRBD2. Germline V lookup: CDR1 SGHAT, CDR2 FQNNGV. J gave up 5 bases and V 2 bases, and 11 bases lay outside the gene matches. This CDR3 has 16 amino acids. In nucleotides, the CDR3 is TGTGCCAGCAGCTTAAGTCCGGGACTAGAGATCCACGAGCAGTACTTC. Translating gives CASSLSPGLEIHEQYF.

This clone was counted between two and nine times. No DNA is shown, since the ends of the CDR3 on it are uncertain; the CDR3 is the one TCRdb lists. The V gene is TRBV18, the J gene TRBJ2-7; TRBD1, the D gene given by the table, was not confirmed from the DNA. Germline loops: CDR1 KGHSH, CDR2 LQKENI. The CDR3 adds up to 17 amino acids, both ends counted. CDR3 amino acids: CASSPPVLRTGTYEQYF.

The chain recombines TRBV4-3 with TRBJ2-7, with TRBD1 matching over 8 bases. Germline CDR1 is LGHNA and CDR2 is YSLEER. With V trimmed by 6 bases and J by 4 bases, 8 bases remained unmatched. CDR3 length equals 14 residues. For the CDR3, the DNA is TGCGCCAGCAGTCCCCGGACAGGGAGGTACGAGCAGTACTTC. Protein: CASSPRTGRYEQYF.

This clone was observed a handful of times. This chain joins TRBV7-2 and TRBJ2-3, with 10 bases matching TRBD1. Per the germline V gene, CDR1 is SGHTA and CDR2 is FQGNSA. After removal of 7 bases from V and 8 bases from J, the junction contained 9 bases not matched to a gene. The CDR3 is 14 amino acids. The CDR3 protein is CASTGQGDRGTQYF. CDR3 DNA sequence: TGTGCCAGCACCGGACAGGGGGACAGGGGTACGCAGTATTTT.

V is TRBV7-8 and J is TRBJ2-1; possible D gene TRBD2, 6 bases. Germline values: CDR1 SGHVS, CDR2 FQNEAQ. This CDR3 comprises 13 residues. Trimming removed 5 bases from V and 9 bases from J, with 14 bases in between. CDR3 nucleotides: TGTGCCAGCAGCGTGCGGGGAGGCGGTGAGCAGTTCTTC. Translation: CASSVRGGGEQFF.

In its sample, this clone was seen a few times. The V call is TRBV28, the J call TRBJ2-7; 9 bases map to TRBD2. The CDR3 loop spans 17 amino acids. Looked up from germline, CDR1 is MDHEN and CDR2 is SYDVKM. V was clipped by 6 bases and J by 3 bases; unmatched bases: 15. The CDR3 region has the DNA TGTGCCAGCAGGGGCTTTGGGTGGGGTAGCGGGAGCTACGAGCAGTACTTC. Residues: CASRGFGWGSGSYEQYF. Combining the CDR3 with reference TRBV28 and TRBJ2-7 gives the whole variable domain DVKVTQSSRYLVKRTGEKVFLECVQDMDHENMFWYRQDPGLGLRLIYFSYDVKMKEKGDIPEGYSVSREKKERFSLILESASTNQTSMYLCASRGFGWGSGSYEQYFGPGTRLTVT.

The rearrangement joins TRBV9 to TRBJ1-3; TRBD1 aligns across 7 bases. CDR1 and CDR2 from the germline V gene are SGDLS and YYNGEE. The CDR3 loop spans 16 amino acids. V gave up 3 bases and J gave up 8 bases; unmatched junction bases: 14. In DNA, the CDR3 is TGTGCCAGCAGCGCGGGCCTGGGACAGCCCTATGACACCATATATTTT. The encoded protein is CASSAGLGQPYDTIYF.

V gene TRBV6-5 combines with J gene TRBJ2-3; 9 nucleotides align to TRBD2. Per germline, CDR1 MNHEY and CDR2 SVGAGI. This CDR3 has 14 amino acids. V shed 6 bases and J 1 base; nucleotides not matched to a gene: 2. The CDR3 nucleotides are TGTGCCAGCAGAGTAGCGGGAGGCACAGATACGCAGTATTTT. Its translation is CASRVAGGTDTQYF.

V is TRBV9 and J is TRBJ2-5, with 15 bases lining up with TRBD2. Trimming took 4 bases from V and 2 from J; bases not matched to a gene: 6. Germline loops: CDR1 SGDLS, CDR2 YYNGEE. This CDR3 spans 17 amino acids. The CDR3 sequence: CASSPGLAGGGQETQYF. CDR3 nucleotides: TGTGCCAGCAGCCCAGGACTAGCGGGAGGGGGGCAAGAGACCCAGTACTTC.

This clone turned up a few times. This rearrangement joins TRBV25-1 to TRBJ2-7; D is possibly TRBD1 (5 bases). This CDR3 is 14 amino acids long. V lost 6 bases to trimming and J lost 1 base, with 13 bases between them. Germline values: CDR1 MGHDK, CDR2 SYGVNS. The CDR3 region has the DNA TGTGCCAGCAGCGTTTGGGGCCGATCCTACGAGCAGTACTTC. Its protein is CASSVWGRSYEQYF.